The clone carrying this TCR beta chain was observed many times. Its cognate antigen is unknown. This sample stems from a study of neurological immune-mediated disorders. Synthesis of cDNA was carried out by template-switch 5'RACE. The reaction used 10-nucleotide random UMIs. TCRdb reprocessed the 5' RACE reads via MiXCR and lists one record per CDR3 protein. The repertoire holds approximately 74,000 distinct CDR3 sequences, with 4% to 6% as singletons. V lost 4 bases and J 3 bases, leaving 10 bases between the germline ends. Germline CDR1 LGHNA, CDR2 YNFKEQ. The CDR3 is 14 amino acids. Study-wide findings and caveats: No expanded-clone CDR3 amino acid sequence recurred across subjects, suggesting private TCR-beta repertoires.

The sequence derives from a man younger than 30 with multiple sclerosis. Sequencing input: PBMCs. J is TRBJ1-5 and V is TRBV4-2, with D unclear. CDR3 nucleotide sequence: TGTGCCAGCAGCCCTACTACCTCCAATCAGCCCCAGCATTTT. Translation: CASSPTTSNQPQHF.